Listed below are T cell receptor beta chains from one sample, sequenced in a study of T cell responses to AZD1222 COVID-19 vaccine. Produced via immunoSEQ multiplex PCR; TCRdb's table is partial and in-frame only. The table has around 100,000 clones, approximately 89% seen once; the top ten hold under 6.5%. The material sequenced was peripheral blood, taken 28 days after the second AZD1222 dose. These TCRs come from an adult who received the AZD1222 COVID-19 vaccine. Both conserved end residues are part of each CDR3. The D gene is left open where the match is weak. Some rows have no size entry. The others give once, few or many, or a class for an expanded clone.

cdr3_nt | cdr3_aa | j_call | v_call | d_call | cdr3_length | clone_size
TGTGCCAGCAAGGGGCTAGCGGTCAGCACCGGGGAGCTGTTTTTT | CASKGLAVSTGELFF | TRBJ2-2 | TRBV7-8 | TRBD2 | 15 | -
TGTGCCAGCAGTGTACTTGCTAGCACAGATACGCAGTATTTT | CASSVLASTDTQYF | TRBJ2-3 | TRBV6-4 | - | 14 | -
TGCGCCAGCAGCCAAATCCTACAGGGTGCCGGGGAGCTGTTTTTT | CASSQILQGAGELFF | TRBJ2-2 | TRBV4-3 | - | 15 | -
TGCGCCAGCAGTCCCCCAGGATTGAACACTGAAGCTTTCTTT | CASSPPGLNTEAFF | TRBJ1-1 | TRBV23-1 | - | 14 | -
TGCGCCAGCAGCCAACCACAGGGGGCGGATGGCTACACCTTC | CASSQPQGADGYTF | TRBJ1-2 | TRBV4-1 | TRBD1 | 14 | -
TGCAGCGTGAAACCCGGGACAGGGACAAACACTGAAGCTTTCTTT | CSVKPGTGTNTEAFF | TRBJ1-1 | TRBV29-1 | TRBD1 | 15 | -
TGTGCCAGCAGTCCGGGAGGCTTCTACGAGCAGTACTTC | CASSPGGFYEQYF | TRBJ2-7 | TRBV3-1/TRBV3-2 | TRBD2 | 13 | few
TGTGCCAGCATGGTTCGAGCAGATAGCAATCAGCCCCAGCATTTT | CASMVRADSNQPQHF | TRBJ1-5 | TRBV6-5 | - | 15 | -
TGTGCCAGCAGTGAAGTGGGTGGAAGCAATCAGCCCCAGCATTTT | CASSEVGGSNQPQHF | TRBJ1-5 | TRBV6-1 | - | 15 | -
TGTGCCAGCAGTCCGCAGTATTATAGCAATCAGCCCCAGCATTTT | CASSPQYYSNQPQHF | TRBJ1-5 | TRBV2 | - | 15 | -
TGTGCCAGCAGCCTAAGGACTGAACAAGAGACCCAGTACTTC | CASSLRTEQETQYF | TRBJ2-5 | TRBV4-2 | - | 14 | -
TGTGCCAGCAGGCCCCTGGGGGTCTCGACCTACGAGCAGTACTTC | CASRPLGVSTYEQYF | TRBJ2-7 | TRBV6-5 | - | 15 | -
TGTGCCAGCAGCTCGGGGGGGCAGAATAATTCACCCCTCCACTTT | CASSSGGQNNSPLHF | TRBJ1-6 | TRBV7-2 | - | 15 | -
TGTGCCAGCAGGGCAGAACCTCAAGAGACCCAGTACTTC | CASRAEPQETQYF | TRBJ2-5 | TRBV2 | - | 13 | once
TGCGCCAGCAGTCATTCCCAGCGGGGGGGTGAAAACATTCAGTACTTC | CASSHSQRGGENIQYF | TRBJ2-4 | TRBV23-1 | TRBD2 | 16 | -
TGCAGCGTGACGGTGGAGAGGAGCGGCTACACCTTC | CSVTVERSGYTF | TRBJ1-2 | TRBV29-1 | - | 12 | -
TGTGCCAGCAGCTTAAAGACTACCCAAAGGGATACGCAGTATTTT | CASSLKTTQRDTQYF | TRBJ2-3 | TRBV7-9 | - | 15 | -
TGTGCCAGTAGTATAGGATCGGGGATCTCTGAAGCTTTCTTT | CASSIGSGISEAFF | TRBJ1-1 | TRBV19 | - | 14 | -
TGTGCCAGCAGTGAAGCCGGGGGGACCAAAAACATTCAGTACTTC | CASSEAGGTKNIQYF | TRBJ2-4 | TRBV6-1 | TRBD2 | 15 | once
TGCGCCAGCAGCTTTCGACAGGGGCGAAACACTGAAGCTTTCTTT | CASSFRQGRNTEAFF | TRBJ1-1 | TRBV5-1 | TRBD1 | 15 | -
TGCGCCAGCAGCCAAGGTGCAGGCCCAGGATCCGGCTACACCTTC | CASSQGAGPGSGYTF | TRBJ1-2 | TRBV4-3 | - | 15 | -
TGTGCCAGCAGCGACCTAGGGGGCGCGGACACTGAAGCTTTCTTT | CASSDLGGADTEAFF | TRBJ1-1 | TRBV3-1/TRBV3-2 | TRBD1 | 15 | few
TGTGCCAGCAGCCCCATCAAAGTGACCAGGAGCTATGGCTACACCTTC | CASSPIKVTRSYGYTF | TRBJ1-2 | TRBV3-1/TRBV3-2 | - | 16 | -
TGTGCCAGCAGCTCTACGACAGGGCGGGTGCATGAGACCCAGTACTTC | CASSSTTGRVHETQYF | TRBJ2-5 | TRBV11-2 | TRBD1 | 16 | once
TGTGCCAGCAGGGCAGACAGGGGGCGCGATACTGAAGCTTTCTTT | CASRADRGRDTEAFF | TRBJ1-1 | TRBV2 | TRBD1 | 15 | few
TGTGCCAGCAGAGCCAGCTCGACAGGAGTCTATGGCTACACCTTC | CASRASSTGVYGYTF | TRBJ1-2 | TRBV2 | - | 15 | -
TGTGCCAGCAGTTACGACAGAAATTCACCCCTCCACTTT | CASSYDRNSPLHF | TRBJ1-6 | TRBV6-5 | - | 13 | -
TGTGCCAGCAGCGTAGGTAGTAGCTTCCCCTACGAGCAGTACTTC | CASSVGSSFPYEQYF | TRBJ2-7 | TRBV9 | - | 15 | -
TGCGCCAGCAGCCGGGGGCCAGGGGCCCGCGGCGAGCAGTACTTC | CASSRGPGARGEQYF | TRBJ2-7 | TRBV4-1 | - | 15 | -
TGTGCCAGCAGCTTAGGGACAGGGACAGAGACCCAGTACTTC | CASSLGTGTETQYF | TRBJ2-5 | TRBV7-7 | TRBD1 | 14 | once
TGTGCCAGCAGCTTAGCGAGAGAGGGAGAACTGTTTTTT | CASSLAREGELFF | TRBJ1-4 | TRBV7-9 | - | 13 | -
TGTGCCAGCAGTTTTCTGGGGGGCATCGAGCAGTACTTC | CASSFLGGIEQYF | TRBJ2-7 | TRBV12-3/TRBV12-4 | - | 13 | -
TGTGCCAGCAGTAGTACCCTGGGTGGCTACACCTTC | CASSSTLGGYTF | TRBJ1-2 | TRBV6-2/TRBV6-3 | - | 12 | -
TGTGCCAGCAGCACGGGCGAGACCCAGTACTTC | CASSTGETQYF | TRBJ2-5 | TRBV12-3/TRBV12-4 | - | 11 | once
TGTGCCAGCAGTTACTCGGGGTCGGCGTACGAGCAGTACTTC | CASSYSGSAYEQYF | TRBJ2-7 | TRBV6-6 | - | 14 | -
TGTGCCAGCAGCTTTGGCCCGGGTAACACTGAAGCTTTCTTT | CASSFGPGNTEAFF | TRBJ1-1 | TRBV5-4 | - | 14 | -
TGTGCCAGCAGCTTAGTAGACAGGGGGAACACTGAAGCTTTCTTT | CASSLVDRGNTEAFF | TRBJ1-1 | TRBV7-2 | TRBD1 | 15 | -
TGTGCCAGCAGCGTAGGCGGAGGGAGGGGAGAGACCCAGTACTTC | CASSVGGGRGETQYF | TRBJ2-5 | TRBV9 | TRBD2 | 15 | -
TGTGCCACCAGCAGAGACAGGGGCTCTGGAAACACCATATATTTT | CATSRDRGSGNTIYF | TRBJ1-3 | TRBV15 | - | 15 | -
TGTGCCAGCAGTCCGAACTCTGGAAACACCATATATTTT | CASSPNSGNTIYF | TRBJ1-3 | TRBV12-3/TRBV12-4 | - | 13 | -
TGTGCCAGCAGTCCGACAGGCGCCTACGAGCAGTACTTC | CASSPTGAYEQYF | TRBJ2-7 | TRBV6-5 | - | 13 | -
TGTGCCAGCAGTTTAAGGAGGGCAGGGAGTGTGGGTATTGGCAATCAGCCCCAGCATTTT | CASSLRRAGSVGIGNQPQHF | TRBJ1-5 | TRBV28 | - | 20 | -
TGTGCCAGCAGTTACCGGGACATAGGGCGCGGCTACACCTTC | CASSYRDIGRGYTF | TRBJ1-2 | TRBV6-2/TRBV6-3 | - | 14 | once
TGTGCCAGCAGTTTATTGGGGCTAGGCGGCTACACCTTC | CASSLLGLGGYTF | TRBJ1-2 | TRBV12-3/TRBV12-4 | - | 13 | -
TGTGCCAGCAGTTTCAACCGCAACACTGAAGCTTTCTTT | CASSFNRNTEAFF | TRBJ1-1 | TRBV27 | - | 13 | once
TGTGCCAGCAGTCCGGACGGGAAGTCTGGAAACACCATATATTTT | CASSPDGKSGNTIYF | TRBJ1-3 | TRBV6-6 | - | 15 | once